The 16 T cell receptor beta chains presented below share a single source sample, sequenced in a study of T cell responses to AZD1222 COVID-19 vaccine. The protocol was immunoSEQ multiplex PCR, while the TCRdb copy is restricted to in-frame clones and leaves out a portion. The repertoire holds about 150,000 clones, with over 75% as singletons. Sample: peripheral blood, taken 28 days after the second AZD1222 dose. The receptors come from an adult who received the AZD1222 COVID-19 vaccine.

This chain uses TRBV25-1 with TRBJ1-1; no firm D call. CDR3 length: 14 residues. The germline V gene encodes CDR1 MGHDK and CDR2 SYGVNS. V dropped 4 bases and J dropped 4 bases, with 13 bases sitting between them. The CDR3 DNA reads as TGTGCCAGCAGTGGACCGACCCTAAGCACTGAAGCTTTCTTT. Translating it yields CASSGPTLSTEAFF.

V and J are TRBV19 and TRBJ2-7; 12 bases fit TRBD2. The CDR3 has 18 amino acids. With 5 bases clipped from V and 2 bases from J, the junction kept 13 bases outside the gene matches. Germline V gene data show CDR1 as LNHDA and CDR2 as SQIVND (reference sequence). CDR3 coding DNA: TGTGCCAGTAGTCCCAATCTAGCGGGAGGGCCAATCGCCTACGAGCAGTACTTC. Protein product: CASSPNLAGGPIAYEQYF.

The V call is TRBV4-1, the J call TRBJ2-7; a weak D match, TRBD2 (5 bases). Germline assignment: CDR1 MGHRA and CDR2 YSYEKL. V shed 0 bases and J shed 0 bases, with 15 bases lying between them. The CDR3 consists of 17 residues. The DNA of the CDR3 is TGCGCCAGCAGCCAAGATGGACCGTCGGGATCCTCCTACGAGCAGTACTTC. Translating gives CASSQDGPSGSSYEQYF.

This clone was picked up many times. The V and J genes are TRBV5-1 and TRBJ2-7; 9 positions match TRBD1. After removal of 4 bases from V and 5 bases from J, the junction contained 7 bases not matched to a gene. In germline, CDR1 is SGHRS, CDR2 YFSETQ. The CDR3 has 14 residues. CDR3 amino acids: CASSPGQGRHEQYF. CDR3 sequence (DNA): TGCGCCAGCAGCCCCGGACAGGGGAGGCACGAGCAGTACTTC. The whole variable domain, filled in from reference TRBV5-1 and TRBJ2-7, reads KAGVTQTPRYLIKTRGQQVTLSCSPISGHRSVSWYQQTPGQGLQFLFEYFSETQRNKGNFPGRFSGRQFSNSRSEMNVSTLELGDSALYLCASSPGQGRHEQYFGPGTRLTVT.

The CDR3 here is CASSESGGSYNEQFF. CDR3 sequence (DNA): TGCGCCAGCAGTGAGTCTGGCGGTTCCTACAATGAGCAGTTCTTC. The chain has TRBV10-2 and TRBJ2-1; D gene ambiguous. Trimming took off 0 bases at V and 1 base at J, with 7 bases between the two ends. In germline, CDR1 is WSHSY, CDR2 SAAADI. CDR3 length: 15 residues.

V gene TRBV27 combines with J gene TRBJ1-6; D not resolved. V was clipped by 4 bases and J by 9 bases, with 22 bases between them. CDR1 is MNHEY, CDR2 SMNVEV, per germline (reference sequence). This CDR3 contains 17 residues. In nucleotides, the CDR3 is TGTGCCAGCAGTTCCCCCGCCGGGCCCGAGCCGGGTTCACCCCTCCACTTT. This translates into CASSSPAGPEPGSPLHF.

In its sample, this clone was seen a few times. The CDR3 loop is CASSDPGLRRTEAFF. The CDR3 DNA is TGCGCCAGCAGTGACCCGGGGCTAAGACGGACTGAAGCTTTCTTT. V usage is TRBV10-2 and J usage is TRBJ1-1; possible D gene TRBD1, 5 bases. Germline V gives CDR1 WSHSY, CDR2 SAAADI. V shed 3 bases and J shed 5 bases, with 16 bases lying between them. The CDR3 has 15 amino acids.

The chain links TRBV15 to TRBJ1-4; 7 bases fit TRBD1. The V gene's germline CDR1 is LNHNV and CDR2 YYDKDF (reference sequence). The V segment lost 7 bases and the J segment 0 bases; nucleotides outside the gene matches: 11. The CDR3 loop spans 17 amino acids. The CDR3 reads CATTPGQRLTTNEKLFF. The CDR3 nucleotides read TGTGCCACCACCCCGGGACAGAGGTTAACAACTAATGAAAAACTGTTTTTT.

J is TRBJ2-7 and V is TRBV5-4; D call uncertain. Trimming removed 1 base at V and 0 bases at J, with 11 bases between. This CDR3 comprises 15 residues. Germline lookup yields CDR1 SGHNT and CDR2 YYREEE (reference sequence). The CDR3 DNA follows: TGTGCCAGCAGCTTGCAACGCGGTTCCTCCTACGAGCAGTACTTC. Translated: CASSLQRGSSYEQYF.

The chain is built from TRBV6-5 and TRBJ1-1, with 8 positions matching TRBD1. Germline lookup yields CDR1 MNHEY and CDR2 SVGAGI. Unmatched junction bases numbered 6, after V lost 6 bases and J lost 0 bases. The CDR3 is 15 residues long. CDR3 sequence: CASRGPGQVNTEAFF. CDR3 in DNA: TGTGCCAGCAGGGGACCGGGACAGGTGAACACTGAAGCTTTCTTT.

This sequence joins TRBV4-1 and TRBJ2-1, with a possible D match to TRBD2 (6 bases). The length of the CDR3 is 14 residues. V was clipped by 10 bases and J by 5 bases, with 18 bases between them. CDR1 is MGHRA, CDR2 YSYEKL, per germline. The CDR3 spells CATREWGGDNEQFF. The CDR3 DNA follows: TGCGCCACCCGGGAGTGGGGTGGGGACAATGAGCAGTTCTTC.

The chain couples TRBV4-1 to TRBJ2-7; D remains ambiguous. The CDR3 extends over 14 amino acids. V lost 0 bases and J 4 bases, leaving 10 bases between the germline ends. Germline V gene lookup returns CDR1 MGHRA and CDR2 YSYEKL. CDR3 bases: TGCGCCAGCAGCCAAGATGAACAGCTTTACGAGCAGTACTTC. This codes for CASSQDEQLYEQYF.

CDR3 residues: CASSSGTSVVNEQFF. The DNA for the CDR3 is TGTGCCAGCAGCTCGGGGACTAGCGTGGTGAATGAGCAGTTCTTC. The rearrangement links TRBV7-2 to TRBJ2-1, with 10 bases aligning to TRBD2. The CDR3 covers 15 residues. Germline assignment: CDR1 SGHTA and CDR2 FQGNSA. V trimming: 4 bases; J trimming: 7 bases; junction bases outside the gene matches: 7.

The rearrangement uses TRBV5-1 and TRBJ1-1, with D possibly being TRBD1 (5 bases). This CDR3 has 15 residues. Trimming took 3 bases from V and 0 from J, leaving 12 bases between them. CDR1 SGHRS and CDR2 YFSETQ come from the germline V gene. CDR3: CASSSRQNMNTEAFF. For the CDR3, the DNA is TGCGCCAGCAGCTCCAGACAGAACATGAACACTGAAGCTTTCTTT.

The V call is TRBV19, the J call TRBJ2-5; the match to TRBD2 covers 9 bases. Germline V lookup: CDR1 LNHDA, CDR2 SQIVND (reference sequence). CDR3 size: 15 residues. V lost 5 bases and J lost 10; bases outside the gene matches: 14. In DNA form, the CDR3 reads TGTGCCAGTAGTCCGGGACTAGCAGTTGGAAGGATCCAGTACTTC. As protein: CASSPGLAVGRIQYF.

V usage is TRBV21-1 and J usage is TRBJ1-2; the table's D call TRBD1 went unverified against the DNA. TRBV21-1 is shown as a pseudogene. This CDR3 is built from 13 residues. CDR3 loop: CASSKALGHGYTF. The CDR3 DNA follows: TGTGCCAGCAGCAAAGCGCTGGGCCATGGCTACACCTTC.